This T cell receptor (beta chain) emerged from a study of blood T cell repertoires in COVID-19. Across the whole study: From the United States, Italy and Spain came samples of acute and convalescent COVID-19.

Germline trimming cut 6 bases from V and 6 bases from J; bases unmatched to any gene: 5. The CDR3 contains 12 residues. CDR1 WSHSY and CDR2 SAAADI come from the germline V gene. Per the study methods: Scientists estimated how many nucleated cells there were by amplifying reference gene primers. The repertoire was sequenced with immunoSEQ multiplex PCR; TCRdb's copy has only in-frame clones and lacks some. V and J calls and clone size come straight from that table; D and trimming were deduced from the DNA. In the table there are 35,000 or so clones, over 75% of which are singletons. The J gene is TRBJ2-7, the V gene TRBV10-2, with 7 bases that match TRBD1. This receptor was identified in a human donor in a cohort sampled during active COVID-19. Source material: peripheral blood. The CDR3 loop reads CASRGTAPEQYF. The DNA of the CDR3 is TGCGCCAGCAGGGGGACAGCCCCCGAGCAGTACTTC.